This record concerns one T cell receptor (beta chain) sequence. At one of its ends the junction is not consistent with the germline gene, which may arise from a read error. This sample was included in a study of blood T cells in healthy people across ages. It was with a sample-barcoded 5' primer and a J-beta primer mix that a second PCR of roughly 7 to 11 cycles was run. In TCRdb, the 5' RACE reads were re-called with MiXCR into one record per CDR3 protein. The table has 800,000 to 950,000 distinct CDR3 sequences, 29% seen once. The CDR3 contains 13 residues. Germline-derived CDR1 and CDR2 are MNHEY and SVGEGT. These data are also associated with another study on T cells of mothers and their children.

Sequenced material: blood. The chain recombines TRBV6-2 or TRBV6-3 with TRBJ2-7; 9 bases agree with TRBD1. The TCR was taken from a woman aged 40 to 50 in good health. CDR3 sequence: CASSRDRVHEQDF. As DNA, the CDR3 is TGTGCCAGCAGTCGGGACAGGGTCCACGAGCAGGACTTC.